This T cell receptor beta chain is from a study of identical twins. CDR1 and CDR2 (germline): DFQATT, SNEGSKA (reference sequence). The CDR3 consists of 13 residues. The V and J ends lost 6 bases and 2 bases, in that order; junction bases with no gene match: 6. This clonotype was recorded many times. Its specificity is unknown. With template switching, a universal primer site was added, and the cDNA carried unique molecular identifiers. TCRdb fed the 5' RACE reads into MiXCR, producing one record per CDR3 protein. The sample lists about 810,000 distinct CDR3 sequences; about 12% were seen once. Overall study results and limits: Weaker excess sharing between twins was seen in beta out-of-frame sequences.

This sample was shared with a second study, whose subject was yellow fever vaccine responses in identical twins. That report adds: Convergence reportedly seemed to mark part of the twins' vaccine T cell response, with personalization marking the rest.

The source of this sequence is a woman between 18 and 29 years old in good health. Material: PBMCs. The chain joins TRBV20-1 to TRBJ2-7; TRBD2 matches at 8 bases. CDR3 sequence (DNA): TGCAGTGCACTAGCGGCCGCCACCTACGAGCAGTACTTC. Its translation: CSALAAATYEQYF.